A single sample gave rise to the 17 T cell receptor beta chains below, sequenced in a study of regulatory T cells in long-lasting Graves disease. The TCR beta library used iRepertoire HTBI primers with Arm-PCR amplification of CDR3. TCRdb reprocessed the multiplex PCR reads with MiXCR, giving one entry per CDR3 protein. The repertoire has approximately 470,000 distinct CDR3 sequences, 20% of them found once; the top ten carry 7.8%. Time point specified: persistent/refractory GD, antithyroid drugs over 5 years with positive TRAb. With RNA extracted from PBMCs as input, the TCR library was made. The sequencing here drew on peripheral blood mononuclear cells (PBMCs), taken when the disease was refractory, from a patient treated with antithyroid drugs. The receptors come from a female donor with Graves disease.

In this sample, this clonotype turned up many times. The V gene is TRBV27, the J gene TRBJ2-7, with TRBD2 matching 8 bases. V trimming: 3 bases; J trimming: 5 bases; junction bases outside the gene matches: 9. The CDR3 spans 15 residues. The V gene's germline CDR1 is MNHEY and CDR2 SMNVEV (reference sequence). The CDR3 coding sequence is TGTGCCAGCAGTTTGGGAGTAGCGGGATCTCACGAGCAGTACTTC. Protein sequence: CASSLGVAGSHEQYF.

Ten or more counts support this clonotype. This chain uses TRBV3-1 with TRBJ1-1; possible D gene TRBD1, 6 bases. Per the germline V gene, CDR1 is LGHDT and CDR2 is YNNKEL (reference sequence). V gave up 4 bases and J gave up 1 base, with 19 bases separating them. The CDR3 totals 17 residues. The CDR3 nucleotides read TGTGCCAGCAGCCCATACGCTCGGGACACGTCGAACACTGAAGCTTTCTTT. Protein: CASSPYARDTSNTEAFF.

The chain couples TRBV5-1 to TRBJ2-7, with D possibly TRBD2 on 6 matching bases. This CDR3 has 15 residues. CDR1 SGHRS and CDR2 YFSETQ come from the germline V gene. Trimming shortened V by 4 bases and J by 1 base, and 15 bases separated the two germline ends. The CDR3 region has the DNA TGCGCCAGCAGCCCGGGCGGGACTCAATCCTACGAGCAGTACTTC. Amino acids: CASSPGGTQSYEQYF.

The chain has TRBV5-6 and TRBJ1-2, with unresolved D. V was clipped by 0 bases and J by 1 base, with 7 bases between them. The CDR3 runs to 14 residues. The germline V gene has CDR1 SGHDT and CDR2 YYEEEE. The CDR3 DNA reads as TGTGCCAGCAGCTTGGGTCCGGATAACTATGGCTACACCTTC. The encoded protein is CASSLGPDNYGYTF. The whole variable domain, filled in from reference TRBV5-6 and TRBJ1-2, reads DAGVTQSPTHLIKTRGQQVTLRCSPKSGHDTVSWYQQALGQGPQFIFQYYEEEERQRGNFPDRFSGHQFPNYSSELNVNALLLGDSALYLCASSLGPDNYGYTFGSGTRLTVV.

The chain links TRBV15 to TRBJ2-3; 8 nucleotides agree with TRBD2. This CDR3 spans 16 amino acids. CDR1 is LNHNV, CDR2 YYDKDF, per germline (reference sequence). The ends lost 0 bases at V and 4 bases at J; junction bases unmatched: 6. This CDR3 is CATSREAAGVSDTQYF. The CDR3 DNA follows: TGTGCCACCAGCAGAGAAGCAGCGGGAGTTTCAGATACGCAGTATTTT.

The chain is built from TRBV28 and TRBJ2-1; TRBD2 matches at 13 bases. This CDR3 is built from 18 residues. After removal of 5 bases from V and 7 bases from J, the junction contained 14 bases not matched to a gene. The germline gives CDR1 MDHEN, CDR2 SYDVKM. CDR3 sequence: CASSGGDVTSGRRNEQFF. CDR3 in DNA: TGTGCCAGCAGTGGGGGGGACGTGACTAGCGGGAGGCGGAATGAGCAGTTCTTC.

This clonotype has ten or more counts. This chain's CDR3 is CSVDFRRGLAREQYF. The DNA of the CDR3 is TGCAGCGTTGATTTTCGTCGGGGGCTGGCTCGCGAGCAGTACTTC. V and J are TRBV29-1 and TRBJ2-7; D assignment may be TRBD1 or TRBD2 (6 bases each). V was trimmed by 3 bases and J by 6 bases, leaving 21 bases between them. The CDR3 contains 15 residues. Germline V gives CDR1 SQVTM, CDR2 ANQGSEA.

J is TRBJ1-2 and V is TRBV30; 10 bases match TRBD1. With V trimmed by 3 bases and J by 9 bases, 4 bases remained unmatched. Germline values: CDR1 GTSNPN, CDR2 SVGIG (reference sequence). This CDR3 region has 12 residues. The CDR3 DNA is TGTGCCTGGAGCCTGGACAGGGGGAGCTACACCTTC. As protein: CAWSLDRGSYTF.

This clonotype was detected many times. The gene calls are TRBV6-1 and TRBJ1-1; D ambiguous. Looked up from germline, CDR1 is MNHNS and CDR2 is SASEGT. Trimming pared 3 bases from V and 4 bases from J, leaving 15 bases between. CDR3 length equals 15 residues. The CDR3 protein is CASSDRAAVVTEAFF. The CDR3 DNA is TGTGCCAGCAGTGATCGGGCGGCGGTTGTCACTGAAGCTTTCTTT.

This clonotype came up many times. This chain uses TRBV6-1 with TRBJ2-5, with a weak D call TRBD1 (5 bases). The CDR3 consists of 13 residues. Per germline, CDR1 MNHNS and CDR2 SASEGT. Trimming took off 5 bases at V and 2 bases at J, with 9 bases between the two ends. The CDR3 sequence is CASSQDIQETQYF. CDR3 coding DNA: TGTGCCAGCAGTCAGGACATACAAGAGACCCAGTACTTC.

This clonotype was observed at least ten times. V and J are TRBV28 and TRBJ2-7, with 7 positions matching TRBD1. The CDR3 loop spans 15 amino acids. Germline loops: CDR1 MDHEN, CDR2 SYDVKM. The junction had 10 bases not matched to a gene; V was cut back by 5 bases and J by 3 bases. CDR3 protein: CASSLGQAGLYEQYF. DNA of the CDR3: TGTGCCAGCAGTCTAGGACAGGCCGGGCTCTACGAGCAGTACTTC.

This chain connects TRBV6-5 to TRBJ2-5; D might be TRBD2 (6 bases). Trimming pared 0 bases from V and 4 bases from J, leaving 12 bases between. This CDR3 region has 15 residues. Germline V gene data show CDR1 as MNHEY and CDR2 as SVGAGI. In DNA form, the CDR3 reads TGTGCCAGCAGTTACTCCCCGGGAGACGGAGAGACCCAGTACTTC. Encoded protein: CASSYSPGDGETQYF.

The chain employs TRBV7-9 and TRBJ1-1, with a tentative D call TRBD1 (6 bases). CDR3 size: 15 residues. CDR1 is SEHNR and CDR2 is FQNEAQ in the germline V gene (reference sequence). Trimming left V 1 base short and J 2 bases short, with 11 bases between. In nucleotides, the CDR3 is TGTGCCAGCAGCTTAGGAGGACAGCGAAACACTGAAGCTTTCTTT. This sequence encodes CASSLGGQRNTEAFF.

Remarks on this clonotype: A read error may account for a junction end that differs from germline. The chain carries TRBV5-8 and TRBJ1-2, with D possibly matching TRBD1 (5 bases). This CDR3 is built from 15 residues. Per the germline V gene, CDR1 is SGHTS and CDR2 is YDEGEE. CDR3 sequence reads: CASSSGTQLFYGCTF. In DNA, the CDR3 is TGTGCCAGCAGCTCCGGGACTCAGCTTTTCTATGGCTGCACCTTC.

This clonotype occurred many times. The chain couples TRBV4-2 to TRBJ1-2; D is ambiguous. Trimming cost V 1 base and J 2 bases, with 11 bases left between them. The CDR3 runs to 15 residues. CDR1 LGHNA and CDR2 YNFKEQ come from the germline V gene. This CDR3 reads CASSQVSAGNYGYTF. The CDR3 DNA reads as TGTGCCAGCAGCCAAGTGTCGGCGGGGAACTATGGCTACACCTTC.

In this sample, this clonotype turned up many times. The chain couples TRBV11-2 to TRBJ2-5; D is undetermined. Germline CDR1 and CDR2: SGHAT and FQNNGV. There are 12 residues in the CDR3. V lost 2 bases and J 4 bases, leaving 5 bases between the germline ends. CDR3 sequence (DNA): TGTGCCAGCAGCTTAACGGCAGAGACCCAGTACTTC. This codes for CASSLTAETQYF.

As regards this clonotype: A much larger clone sits a single nucleotide away, making a read error possible. The chain combines TRBV6-1 with TRBJ2-5; no definite D call. CDR1 and CDR2 from the germline V gene are MNHNS and SASEGT. The CDR3 sequence is 11 residues long. For the CDR3, the DNA is TGTGCCGGCAGTACTCAGAAGACCCAGTACTTC. It translates to CAGSTQKTQYF.